Following are 9 T cell receptor beta chains from one sample sequenced in a study of PD-1 blockade in classical Hodgkin lymphoma (dated by TCRdb to the early 2020s). The time point label for this specimen denotes: cycle 2 day 1 (C2D1) of nivolumab. Every trial patient had relapsed after autologous stem cell transplantation, and cohorts A, B and C differed in prior brentuximab vedotin exposure. Library construction relied on the immunoSEQ multiplex PCR assay. TCRdb stores this immuneACCESS table with in-frame sequences only. Part of the clones is absent; in the studies checked, under half of the shortfall reflects unresolved V genes, and no reason is known for the rest. The sample records 50,000 to 75,000 clones, more than 75% of which are singletons. Jointly, the top ten make up roughly 5.4% of the sample. Sequences were derived from peripheral blood mononuclear cells (PBMCs), sampled before the second cycle of nivolumab. The source is a human donor with classical Hodgkin lymphoma.

The J gene is TRBJ1-1, the V gene TRBV6-5; D perhaps matches TRBD1 (6 bases). The V end was cut by 5 bases, the J end by 7 bases, with 20 bases between. The CDR3 runs 15 residues. CDR1 and CDR2 from the germline V gene are MNHEY and SVGAGI. The CDR3 here is CASSAPGQGFGEAFF. Here the CDR3 DNA reads TGTGCCAGCAGTGCACCGGGACAAGGCTTTGGTGAAGCTTTCTTT.

V gene TRBV19 combines with J gene TRBJ1-2, with a possible D match to TRBD1 (6 bases). In germline, CDR1 is LNHDA, CDR2 SQIVND (reference sequence). CDR3 length: 15 amino acids. The germline V and J ends were trimmed by 3 bases and 3 bases, with 14 bases remaining between them. The CDR3, as DNA: TGTGCCAGTAGTATGGTGGGGGCATTGTACTATGGCTACACCTTC. Protein: CASSMVGALYYGYTF. Supplemented by reference TRBV19 and TRBJ1-2, the full variable domain reads DGGITQSPKYLFRKEGQNVTLSCEQNLNHDAMYWYRQDPGQGLRLIYYSQIVNDFQKGDIAEGYSVSREKKESFPLTVTSAQKNPTAFYLCASSMVGALYYGYTFGSGTRLTVV.

The rearrangement uses TRBV2 and TRBJ2-3; D assignment may be TRBD1 or TRBD2 (5 bases each). Germline CDR1 and CDR2: SNHLY and FYNNEI. V dropped 10 bases and J dropped 0 bases, with 14 bases sitting between them. The CDR3 runs 14 residues. The CDR3 loop is CATTPGPSTDTQYF. The DNA for the CDR3 is TGTGCCACTACACCGGGACCCAGCACAGATACGCAGTATTTT. Together with reference TRBV2 and TRBJ2-3, the CDR3 gives the full variable domain: EPEVTQTPSHQVTQMGQEVILRCVPISNHLYFYWYRQILGQKVEFLVSFYNNEISEKSEIFDDQFSVERPDGSNFTLKIRSTKLEDSAMYFCATTPGPSTDTQYFGPGTRLTVL.

The V call is TRBV27, the J call TRBJ2-7; D assignment may be TRBD1 or TRBD2 (6 bases each). CDR1 is MNHEY and CDR2 is SMNVEV in the germline V gene (reference sequence). V was clipped by 6 bases and J by 2 bases, with 20 bases between them. CDR3 size: 16 residues. The CDR3 sequence: CASSYQPPGATYEQYF. DNA of the CDR3: TGTGCCAGCAGCTACCAACCACCGGGGGCCACCTACGAGCAGTACTTC.

This clone was seen only once. One end of the junction is discordant with germline, which a read error may explain. The chain joins TRBV4-1 to TRBJ1-5; no clear D gene. This CDR3 comprises 14 residues. The germline V gene has CDR1 MGHRA and CDR2 YSYEKL. The CDR3 is CASSQDNSNQPQHF. Written as DNA, the CDR3 is TGCGCCAGCAGTCAAGATAATAGCAATCAGCCCCAGCATTTT.

This clone was found a few times. The gene calls are TRBV6-6 and TRBJ2-3, with TRBD1 matching 11 bases. The V segment lost 6 bases and the J segment 4 bases; nucleotides outside the gene matches: 6. Germline V gene lookup returns CDR1 MNHNY and CDR2 SVGAGI (reference sequence). There are 15 residues in the CDR3. In nucleotides, the CDR3 is TGTGCCAGCAGGGGGGGACAGGGGGAAGCAGATACGCAGTATTTT. Encoded protein: CASRGGQGEADTQYF.

The rearrangement uses TRBV5-1 and TRBJ2-5; D gene unclear. In germline, CDR1 is SGHRS, CDR2 YFSETQ. V was cut by 2 bases and J by 0 bases, with 8 bases left in between. The CDR3 has 14 amino acids. The CDR3 DNA reads as TGCGCCAGCAGCTTTTCCGGGTACCAAGAGACCCAGTACTTC. It translates to CASSFSGYQETQYF.

The gene calls are TRBV5-4 and TRBJ2-1; D not certain. The CDR3 consists of 17 residues. V lost 4 bases, J lost 4 bases, and 21 bases lay in between. CDR1 and CDR2 (germline): SGHNT, YYREEE (reference sequence). CDR3 DNA sequence: TGTGCCAGCAGCATTCCAGGACGGCGCCAATTGTACAATGAGCAGTTCTTC. Residues: CASSIPGRRQLYNEQFF.

This clone was seen just once. V usage is TRBV5-1 and J usage is TRBJ1-2, with a weak D call TRBD1 (5 bases). Germline V gene sequence: CDR1 SGHRS, CDR2 YFSETQ. Trimming removed 0 bases at V and 4 bases at J, with 7 bases between. The CDR3 runs to 13 residues. The CDR3 sequence is CASSLEQAYGYTF. The CDR3 DNA is TGCGCCAGCAGCTTGGAACAGGCCTATGGCTACACCTTC. Full variable domain (rest looked up from reference TRBV5-1 and TRBJ1-2): KAGVTQTPRYLIKTRGQQVTLSCSPISGHRSVSWYQQTPGQGLQFLFEYFSETQRNKGNFPGRFSGRQFSNSRSEMNVSTLELGDSALYLCASSLEQAYGYTFGSGTRLTVV.